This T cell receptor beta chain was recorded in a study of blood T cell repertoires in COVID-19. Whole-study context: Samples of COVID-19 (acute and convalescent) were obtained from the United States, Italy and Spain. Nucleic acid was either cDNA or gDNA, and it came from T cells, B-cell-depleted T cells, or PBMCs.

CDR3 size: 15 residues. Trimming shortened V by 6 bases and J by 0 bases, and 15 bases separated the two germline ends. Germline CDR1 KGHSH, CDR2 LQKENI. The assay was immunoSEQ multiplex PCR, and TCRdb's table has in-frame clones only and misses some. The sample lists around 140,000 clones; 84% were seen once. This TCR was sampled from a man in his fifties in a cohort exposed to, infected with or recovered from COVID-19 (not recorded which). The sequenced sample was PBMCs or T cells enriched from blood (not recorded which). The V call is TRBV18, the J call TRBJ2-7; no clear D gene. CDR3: CASSPAAASSYEQYF. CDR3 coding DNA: TGTGCCAGCTCCCCGGCCGCAGCTAGCTCCTACGAGCAGTACTTC.